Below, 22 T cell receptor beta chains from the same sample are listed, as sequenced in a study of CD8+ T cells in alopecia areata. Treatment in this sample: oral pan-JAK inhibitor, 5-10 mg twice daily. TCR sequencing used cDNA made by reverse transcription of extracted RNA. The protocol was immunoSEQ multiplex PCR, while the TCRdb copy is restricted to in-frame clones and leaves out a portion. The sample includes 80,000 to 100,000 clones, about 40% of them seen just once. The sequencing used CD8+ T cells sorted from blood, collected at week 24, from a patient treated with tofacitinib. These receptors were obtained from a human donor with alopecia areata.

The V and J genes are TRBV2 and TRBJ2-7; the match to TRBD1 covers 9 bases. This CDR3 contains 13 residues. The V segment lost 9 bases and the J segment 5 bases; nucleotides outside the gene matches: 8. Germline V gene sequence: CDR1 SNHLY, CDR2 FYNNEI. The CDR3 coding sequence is TGTGCCAGTAGGACAGGGGATGCAAACGAGCAGTACTTC. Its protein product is CASRTGDANEQYF.

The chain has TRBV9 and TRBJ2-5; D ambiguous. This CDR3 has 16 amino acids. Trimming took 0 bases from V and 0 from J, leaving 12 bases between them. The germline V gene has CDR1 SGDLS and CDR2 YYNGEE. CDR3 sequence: CASSVEARWHQETQYF. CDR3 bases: TGTGCCAGCAGCGTAGAGGCTAGGTGGCACCAAGAGACCCAGTACTTC. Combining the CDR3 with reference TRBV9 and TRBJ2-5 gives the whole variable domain DSGVTQTPKHLITATGQRVTLRCSPRSGDLSVYWYQQSLDQGLQFLIQYYNGEERAKGNILERFSAQQFPDLHSELNLSSLELGDSALYFCASSVEARWHQETQYFGPGTRLLVL.

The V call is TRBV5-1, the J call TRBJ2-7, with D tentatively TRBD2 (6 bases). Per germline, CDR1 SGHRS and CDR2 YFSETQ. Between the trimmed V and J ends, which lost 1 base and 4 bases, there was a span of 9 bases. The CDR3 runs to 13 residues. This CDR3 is CASSLSGGYEQYF. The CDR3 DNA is TGCGCCAGCAGCTTGTCTGGAGGGTACGAGCAGTACTTC.

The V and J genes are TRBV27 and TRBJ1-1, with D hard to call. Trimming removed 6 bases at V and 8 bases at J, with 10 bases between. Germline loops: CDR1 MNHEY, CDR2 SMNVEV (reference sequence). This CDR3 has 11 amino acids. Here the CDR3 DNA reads TGTGCCAGCAGGGCGGGGAGGGAAGCTTTCTTT. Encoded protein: CASRAGREAFF.

The CDR3, as DNA: TGTGCCAGCAGCCCCTCCGCGGCGATGACCTTC. Its protein product is CASSPSAAMTF. The chain employs TRBV28 and TRBJ1-2; unclear D gene. Trimming took 6 bases from V and 14 from J, leaving 16 bases between them. The germline V gene encodes CDR1 MDHEN and CDR2 SYDVKM. This CDR3 has 11 residues.

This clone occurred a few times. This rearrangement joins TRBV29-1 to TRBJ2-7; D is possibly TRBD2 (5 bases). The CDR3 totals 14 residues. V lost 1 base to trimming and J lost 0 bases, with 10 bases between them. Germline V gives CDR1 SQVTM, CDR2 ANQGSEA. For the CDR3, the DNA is TGCAGCGTTGAAGCCGGAGGTAGCTCCTACGAGCAGTACTTC. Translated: CSVEAGGSSYEQYF.

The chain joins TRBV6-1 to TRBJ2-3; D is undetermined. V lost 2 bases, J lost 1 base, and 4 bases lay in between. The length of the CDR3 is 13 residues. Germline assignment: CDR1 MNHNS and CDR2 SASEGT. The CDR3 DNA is TGTGCCAGCAGTGAAACGGGCACAGATACGCAGTATTTT. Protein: CASSETGTDTQYF.

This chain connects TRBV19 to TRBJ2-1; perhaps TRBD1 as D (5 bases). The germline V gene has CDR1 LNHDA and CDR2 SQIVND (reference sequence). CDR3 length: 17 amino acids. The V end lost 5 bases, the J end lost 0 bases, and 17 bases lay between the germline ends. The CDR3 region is CASSLRQFFSSYNEQFF. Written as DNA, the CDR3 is TGTGCCAGTAGTCTCCGACAGTTTTTTAGCTCCTACAATGAGCAGTTCTTC.

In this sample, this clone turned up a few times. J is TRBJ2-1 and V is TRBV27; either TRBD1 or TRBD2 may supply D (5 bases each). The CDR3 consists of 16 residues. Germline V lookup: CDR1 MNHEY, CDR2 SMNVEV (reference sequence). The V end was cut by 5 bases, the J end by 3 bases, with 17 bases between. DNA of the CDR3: TGTGCCAGCAGTCCCCAGGGACCCTACTTCTACAATGAGCAGTTCTTC. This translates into CASSPQGPYFYNEQFF.

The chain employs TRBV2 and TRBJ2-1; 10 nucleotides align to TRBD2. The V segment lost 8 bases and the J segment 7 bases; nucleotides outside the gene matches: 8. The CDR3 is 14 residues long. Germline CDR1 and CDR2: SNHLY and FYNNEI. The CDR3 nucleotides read TGTGCCAGCTTTCTAGCGGGAGTAACGAATGAGCAGTTCTTC. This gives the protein CASFLAGVTNEQFF. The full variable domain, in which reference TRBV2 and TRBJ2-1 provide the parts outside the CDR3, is EPEVTQTPSHQVTQMGQEVILRCVPISNHLYFYWYRQILGQKVEFLVSFYNNEISEKSEIFDDQFSVERPDGSNFTLKIRSTKLEDSAMYFCASFLAGVTNEQFFGPGTRLTVL.

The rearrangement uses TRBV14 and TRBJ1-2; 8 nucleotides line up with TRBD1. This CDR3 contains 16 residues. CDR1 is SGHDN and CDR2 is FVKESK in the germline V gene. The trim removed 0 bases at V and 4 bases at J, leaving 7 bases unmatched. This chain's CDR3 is CASSQEPGQDFYGYTF. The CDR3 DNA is TGTGCCAGCAGCCAAGAACCGGGACAGGATTTCTATGGCTACACCTTC.

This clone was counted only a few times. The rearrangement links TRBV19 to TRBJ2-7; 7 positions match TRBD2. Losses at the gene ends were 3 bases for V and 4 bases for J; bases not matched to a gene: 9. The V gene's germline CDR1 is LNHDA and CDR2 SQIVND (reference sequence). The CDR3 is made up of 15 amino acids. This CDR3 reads CASSITSGNDYEQYF. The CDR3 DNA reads TGTGCCAGTAGTATTACCAGCGGGAACGATTACGAGCAGTACTTC.

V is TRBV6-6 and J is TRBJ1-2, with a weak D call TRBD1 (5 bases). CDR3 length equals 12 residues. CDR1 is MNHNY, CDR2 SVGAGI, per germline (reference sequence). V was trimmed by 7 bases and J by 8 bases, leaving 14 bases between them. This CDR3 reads CASIADSRGYTF. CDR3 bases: TGTGCCAGCATCGCTGACAGTCGCGGCTACACCTTC.

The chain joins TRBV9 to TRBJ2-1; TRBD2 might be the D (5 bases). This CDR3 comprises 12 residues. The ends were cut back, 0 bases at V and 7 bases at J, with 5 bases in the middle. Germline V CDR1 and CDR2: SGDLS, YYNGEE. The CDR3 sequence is CASSVGENEQFF. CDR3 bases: TGTGCCAGCAGCGTAGGGGAGAATGAGCAGTTCTTC.

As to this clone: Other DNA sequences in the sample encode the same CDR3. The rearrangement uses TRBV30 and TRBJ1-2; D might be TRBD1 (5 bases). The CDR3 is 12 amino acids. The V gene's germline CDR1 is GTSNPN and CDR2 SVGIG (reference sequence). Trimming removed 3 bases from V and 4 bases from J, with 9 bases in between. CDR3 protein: CAWRQGGYGYTF. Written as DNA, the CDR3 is TGTGCCTGGAGGCAGGGTGGCTATGGCTACACCTTC.

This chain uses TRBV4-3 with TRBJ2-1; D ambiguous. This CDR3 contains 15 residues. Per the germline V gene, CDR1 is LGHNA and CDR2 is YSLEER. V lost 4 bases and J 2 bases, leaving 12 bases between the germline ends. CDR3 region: CASSPRIGAYNEQFF. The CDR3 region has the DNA TGCGCCAGCAGCCCTCGAATTGGGGCCTACAATGAGCAGTTCTTC.

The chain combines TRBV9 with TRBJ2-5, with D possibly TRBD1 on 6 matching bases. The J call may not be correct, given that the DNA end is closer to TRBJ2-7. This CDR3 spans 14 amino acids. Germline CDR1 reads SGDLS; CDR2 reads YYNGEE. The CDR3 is CASSPQQGHSEQYF. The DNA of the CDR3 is TGTGCCAGCAGCCCCCAGCAGGGACATTCCGAGCAGTACTTC.

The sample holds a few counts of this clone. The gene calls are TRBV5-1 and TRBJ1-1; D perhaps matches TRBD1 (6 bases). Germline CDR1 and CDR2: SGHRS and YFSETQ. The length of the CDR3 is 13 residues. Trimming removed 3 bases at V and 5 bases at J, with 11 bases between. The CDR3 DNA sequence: TGCGCCAGCAGCTCAACAGGGAGTACTGAAGCTTTCTTT. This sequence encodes CASSSTGSTEAFF.

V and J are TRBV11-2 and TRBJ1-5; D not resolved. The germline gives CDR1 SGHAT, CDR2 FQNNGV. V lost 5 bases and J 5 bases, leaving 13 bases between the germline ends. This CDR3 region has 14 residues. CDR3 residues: CASSLPGLDQPQHF. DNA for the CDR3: TGTGCCAGCAGCCTCCCCGGCCTTGATCAGCCCCAGCATTTT.

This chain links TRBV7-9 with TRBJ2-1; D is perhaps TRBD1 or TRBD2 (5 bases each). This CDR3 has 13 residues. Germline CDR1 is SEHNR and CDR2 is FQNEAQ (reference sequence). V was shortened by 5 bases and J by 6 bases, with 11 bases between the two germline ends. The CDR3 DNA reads TGTGCCAGCAGCCGGGACGGCCCCAATGAGCAGTTCTTC. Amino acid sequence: CASSRDGPNEQFF. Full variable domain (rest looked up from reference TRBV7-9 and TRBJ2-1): DTGVSQNPRHKITKRGQNVTFRCDPISEHNRLYWYRQTLGQGPEFLTYFQNEAQLEKSRLLSDRFSAERPKGSFSTLEIQRTEQGDSAMYLCASSRDGPNEQFFGPGTRLTVL.

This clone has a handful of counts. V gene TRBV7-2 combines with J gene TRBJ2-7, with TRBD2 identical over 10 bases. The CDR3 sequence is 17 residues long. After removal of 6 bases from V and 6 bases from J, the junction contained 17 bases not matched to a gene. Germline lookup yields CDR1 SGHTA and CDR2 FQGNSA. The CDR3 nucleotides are TGTGCCAGCAGTCCCTTTCGGCGGGAAAGCGGGAGGGCCGAGCAGTACTTC. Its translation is CASSPFRRESGRAEQYF. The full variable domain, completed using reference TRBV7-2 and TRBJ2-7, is GAGVSQSPSNKVTEKGKDVELRCDPISGHTALYWYRQSLGQGLEFLIYFQGNSAPDKSGLPSDRFSAERTGGSVSTLTIQRTQQEDSAVYLCASSPFRRESGRAEQYFGPGTRLTVT.

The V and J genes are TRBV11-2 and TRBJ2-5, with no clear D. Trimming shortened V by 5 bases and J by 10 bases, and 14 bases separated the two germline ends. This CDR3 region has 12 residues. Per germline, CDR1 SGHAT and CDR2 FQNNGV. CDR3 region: CASSHAGWDQYF. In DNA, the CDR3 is TGTGCCAGCAGCCACGCCGGGTGGGACCAGTACTTC.